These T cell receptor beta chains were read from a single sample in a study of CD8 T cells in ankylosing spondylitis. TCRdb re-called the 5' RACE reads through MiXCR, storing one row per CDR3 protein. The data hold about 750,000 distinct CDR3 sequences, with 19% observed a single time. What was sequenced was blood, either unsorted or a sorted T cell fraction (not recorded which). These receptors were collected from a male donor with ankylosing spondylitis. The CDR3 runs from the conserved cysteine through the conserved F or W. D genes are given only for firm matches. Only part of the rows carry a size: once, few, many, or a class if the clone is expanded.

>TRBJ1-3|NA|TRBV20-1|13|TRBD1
CSARADRENTIYF
TGCAGTGCAAGGGCGGACAGGGAAAACACCATATATTTT
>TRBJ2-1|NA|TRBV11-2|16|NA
CASSFTAGSSYNEQFF
TGTGCCAGCAGCTTTACAGCGGGTAGCTCCTACAATGAGCAGTTCTTC
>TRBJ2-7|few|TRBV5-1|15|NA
CASSLQDVGPYEQYF
TGCGCCAGCAGCTTGCAGGACGTGGGGCCCTACGAGCAGTACTTC
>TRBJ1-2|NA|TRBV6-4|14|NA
CASSDEWGDMSYTF
TGTGCCAGCAGTGACGAGTGGGGAGATATGAGCTACACCTTC
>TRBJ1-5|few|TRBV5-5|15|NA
CASSPALTSNQPQHF
TGTGCCAGCAGCCCCGCGCTGACTAGCAATCAGCCCCAGCATTTT
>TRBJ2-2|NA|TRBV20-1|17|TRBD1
CSATNPGQGTNTGELFF
TGCAGTGCTACGAACCCGGGACAGGGAACGAACACCGGGGAGCTGTTTTTT
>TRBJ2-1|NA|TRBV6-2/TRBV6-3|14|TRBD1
CASSYSTGGNEQFF
TGTGCCAGCAGTTACTCGACAGGGGGAAATGAGCAGTTCTTC
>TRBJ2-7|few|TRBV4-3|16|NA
CASSQDYASADYEQYF
TGCGCCAGCAGCCAAGATTACGCTAGCGCCGACTACGAGCAGTACTTC
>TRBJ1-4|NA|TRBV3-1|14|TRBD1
CASSRQGTSEKLFF
TGTGCCAGCAGCCGACAGGGTACGAGTGAAAAACTGTTTTTT
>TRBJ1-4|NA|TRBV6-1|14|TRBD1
CASTPGQGVEKLFF
TGTGCCAGCACCCCCGGACAGGGAGTTGAAAAACTGTTTTTT
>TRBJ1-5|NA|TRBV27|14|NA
CASSLRGWNQPQHF
TGTGCCAGCAGTTTGAGAGGGTGGAATCAGCCCCAGCATTTT
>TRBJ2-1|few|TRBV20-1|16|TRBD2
CSAPHPERGIYNEQFF
TGCAGTGCTCCACACCCCGAGCGGGGGATATACAATGAGCAGTTCTTC
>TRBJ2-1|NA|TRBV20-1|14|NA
CSARGLQTYNEQFF
TGCAGTGCTAGGGGACTCCAGACCTACAATGAGCAGTTCTTC
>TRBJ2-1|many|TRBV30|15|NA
CAWSVGGLRYNEQFF
TGTGCCTGGAGTGTTGGGGGCCTACGCTACAATGAGCAGTTCTTC
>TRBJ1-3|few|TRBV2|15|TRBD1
CASITDRGRGNTIYF
TGTGCCAGCATTACGGACAGGGGAAGAGGAAACACCATATATTTT
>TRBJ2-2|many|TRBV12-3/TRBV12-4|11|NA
CASSPIGELFF
TGTGCCAGCAGTCCCATCGGGGAGCTGTTTTTT